A selection of T cell receptor beta chains follows, all from one sample in a study of OX40 agonist ivuxolimab in advanced cancers. Assay used: immunoSEQ multiplex PCR; TCRdb lists only in-frame clones, some missing. The sample has 45,000 to 55,000 clones, roughly 80% seen once. Sequences were derived from CD4+ or CD8+ T cells sorted from blood, sampled in a trial of the OX40 agonist ivuxolimab. The source of these receptors is an adult with an advanced solid tumor such as melanoma, head and neck, liver or kidney cancer. CDR3s include the opening cysteine and the closing phenylalanine or tryptophan. Each record gives: CDR3 DNA, CDR3 protein, J gene, V gene, clone size, D gene. D genes are given only for firm matches. Clone size, where shown, is once, few, many, or a class for clones that have expanded.

CDR3 DNA: TGTGCCAGCAGCGTAGCCAGAAGTCATGAGCAGTTCTTC
CDR3 protein: CASSVARSHEQFF
J gene: TRBJ2-1
V gene: TRBV9
clone size: -
D gene: -

CDR3 DNA: TGTGCCAGCAGCGTGGGGGGGCGCGGCCAGCCCCAGCATTTT
CDR3 protein: CASSVGGRGQPQHF
J gene: TRBJ1-5
V gene: TRBV9
clone size: -
D gene: -

CDR3 DNA: TGCGCCAGCACGCGCCCCGGCAACTACGAGCAGTACTTC
CDR3 protein: CASTRPGNYEQYF
J gene: TRBJ2-7
V gene: TRBV5-1
clone size: once
D gene: -

CDR3 DNA: TGCGCCAGCAGCCAAGGGACAATCAGGTTCATGAACACTGAAGCTTTCTTT
CDR3 protein: CASSQGTIRFMNTEAFF
J gene: TRBJ1-1
V gene: TRBV4-3
clone size: -
D gene: -

CDR3 DNA: TGTGCCAGCAGTGACGCCCCGCGAAGGGGGCTGGCCAAAAACATTCAGTACTTC
CDR3 protein: CASSDAPRRGLAKNIQYF
J gene: TRBJ2-4
V gene: TRBV6-1
clone size: -
D gene: TRBD1

CDR3 DNA: TGTGCCAGCAGCTTGGACGCGGGAGAGAATCAGCCCCAGCATTTT
CDR3 protein: CASSLDAGENQPQHF
J gene: TRBJ1-5
V gene: TRBV5-5
clone size: few
D gene: -

CDR3 DNA: TGTGCCAGCAGCGCAATCTCAGGGGGCCCAGATACGCAGTATTTT
CDR3 protein: CASSAISGGPDTQYF
J gene: TRBJ2-3
V gene: TRBV9
clone size: -
D gene: TRBD1

CDR3 DNA: TGTGCCAGCAGTGGAACGTGGCTACAAAGTCGGGCCAACGTCCTGACTTTC
CDR3 protein: CASSGTWLQSRANVLTF
J gene: TRBJ2-6
V gene: TRBV27
clone size: -
D gene: -

CDR3 DNA: TGTGCCAGCAGCGGACAAATCAGCTCCTACGAGCAGTACTTC
CDR3 protein: CASSGQISSYEQYF
J gene: TRBJ2-7
V gene: TRBV7-2
clone size: -
D gene: -

CDR3 DNA: TGTGCCAGCAGCTTTTTTTCGGGCACTGAAGCTTTCTTT
CDR3 protein: CASSFFSGTEAFF
J gene: TRBJ1-1
V gene: TRBV7-9
clone size: few
D gene: -

CDR3 DNA: TGTGCCAGCAGCTTAGTGGGGGATGAGCAGTTCTTC
CDR3 protein: CASSLVGDEQFF
J gene: TRBJ2-1
V gene: TRBV11-3
clone size: -
D gene: -

CDR3 DNA: TGCGCCAGCAGGGATCCCTCTAGCACAGATACGCAGTATTTT
CDR3 protein: CASRDPSSTDTQYF
J gene: TRBJ2-3
V gene: TRBV5-1
clone size: -
D gene: -

CDR3 DNA: TGTGCCAGCAGTGGCCTGATTGAAAAACTGTTTTTT
CDR3 protein: CASSGLIEKLFF
J gene: TRBJ1-4
V gene: TRBV2
clone size: -
D gene: -

CDR3 DNA: TGCGCCAGCAGCTTGGGGGACAGTGGAAACACCATATATTTT
CDR3 protein: CASSLGDSGNTIYF
J gene: TRBJ1-3
V gene: TRBV5-1
clone size: -
D gene: TRBD1

CDR3 DNA: TGTGCCAGCAGCTACCTTAGGGGCAGGTTTGGCTACACCTTC
CDR3 protein: CASSYLRGRFGYTF
J gene: TRBJ1-2
V gene: TRBV11-2
clone size: medium-sized
D gene: -

CDR3 DNA: TGTGCCAGCTCGCCTAGCGGGAGGGCCAGACACAATGAGCAGTTCTTC
CDR3 protein: CASSPSGRARHNEQFF
J gene: TRBJ2-1
V gene: TRBV18
clone size: -
D gene: TRBD2

CDR3 DNA: TGTGCCAGTAGTATAAGCGGGACAGACTACGAGCAGTACTTC
CDR3 protein: CASSISGTDYEQYF
J gene: TRBJ2-7
V gene: TRBV19
clone size: -
D gene: -

CDR3 DNA: TGTGCCAGCAGCTTAAGGGATACAGAGACCCAGTACTTC
CDR3 protein: CASSLRDTETQYF
J gene: TRBJ2-5
V gene: TRBV5-4
clone size: -
D gene: -

CDR3 DNA: TGTGCCAGCAGCTCGGGACTCTATGGGTACGAGCAGTACTTC
CDR3 protein: CASSSGLYGYEQYF
J gene: TRBJ2-7
V gene: TRBV5-6
clone size: once
D gene: -

CDR3 DNA: TGTGCCAGCAGCCAAGGGGTATGGCAGTTCTTC
CDR3 protein: CASSQGVWQFF
J gene: TRBJ2-1
V gene: TRBV14
clone size: -
D gene: -

CDR3 DNA: TGTGCCAGCAGCCAAAATCTCTACGAGCAGTACTTC
CDR3 protein: CASSQNLYEQYF
J gene: TRBJ2-7
V gene: TRBV14
clone size: -
D gene: -

CDR3 DNA: TGTGCCAGCAGCCCGCATCAGGGGTGGCAGTTCTTC
CDR3 protein: CASSPHQGWQFF
J gene: TRBJ2-1
V gene: TRBV7-6
clone size: -
D gene: -

CDR3 DNA: TGTGCCAGCAGCCTCCAAGGAGGGCCGGGCAATGAGCAGTTCTTC
CDR3 protein: CASSLQGGPGNEQFF
J gene: TRBJ2-1
V gene: TRBV9
clone size: -
D gene: -

CDR3 DNA: TGTGCCAGCAGCACTGTTAGGGCGGCGAACACCGGGGAGCTGTTTTTT
CDR3 protein: CASSTVRAANTGELFF
J gene: TRBJ2-2
V gene: TRBV9
clone size: once
D gene: -

CDR3 DNA: TGTGCCAGCAGCCCCCTTTGGGGCGGGAGGGCCCGCAATGAGCAGTTCTTC
CDR3 protein: CASSPLWGGRARNEQFF
J gene: TRBJ2-1
V gene: TRBV7-9
clone size: few
D gene: TRBD2

CDR3 DNA: TGTGCCAGCAGTTACTCTGTAAGCTACGAGCAGTACTTC
CDR3 protein: CASSYSVSYEQYF
J gene: TRBJ2-7
V gene: TRBV6-5
clone size: -
D gene: -

CDR3 DNA: TGTGCCAGCAGCCGGGAAAGGAGGGCCGGGGAGCTGTTTTTT
CDR3 protein: CASSRERRAGELFF
J gene: TRBJ2-2
V gene: TRBV6-5
clone size: once
D gene: -

CDR3 DNA: TGCGCCAGCAGCCAATCTAGCAGGGGGACGAACACCGGGGAGCTGTTTTTT
CDR3 protein: CASSQSSRGTNTGELFF
J gene: TRBJ2-2
V gene: TRBV4-3
clone size: -
D gene: TRBD1

CDR3 DNA: TGTGCCAGCAGCTCAGGGGGAGGTGGGGAGACCCAGTACTTC
CDR3 protein: CASSSGGGGETQYF
J gene: TRBJ2-5
V gene: TRBV7-8
clone size: -
D gene: -

CDR3 DNA: TGTGCCAGTAGTATGTCGGGACAAAGCGAGCAGTACTTC
CDR3 protein: CASSMSGQSEQYF
J gene: TRBJ2-7
V gene: TRBV19
clone size: -
D gene: -

CDR3 DNA: TGTGCCAGCAGTTACTCAAGCAGGGCCAATCAGCCCCAGCATTTT
CDR3 protein: CASSYSSRANQPQHF
J gene: TRBJ1-5
V gene: TRBV6-5
clone size: -
D gene: -

CDR3 DNA: TGCGCCAGCAGCCTGGCTGTGGCGGGAGCATCGGATGAGCAGTTCTTC
CDR3 protein: CASSLAVAGASDEQFF
J gene: TRBJ2-1
V gene: TRBV5-1
clone size: -
D gene: TRBD2

CDR3 DNA: TGTGCCAGCAGCAAAAGTTTCCGGGACAGGGTTTCAAGGGAAGCTTTCTTT
CDR3 protein: CASSKSFRDRVSREAFF
J gene: TRBJ1-1
V gene: TRBV7-9
clone size: -
D gene: TRBD1

CDR3 DNA: TGTGCCACCAGCAGAGAGACAGCTGCAACTAATGAAAAACTGTTTTTT
CDR3 protein: CATSRETAATNEKLFF
J gene: TRBJ1-4
V gene: TRBV15
clone size: -
D gene: -

CDR3 DNA: TGTGCCAGTAGTATACGGTCGCAGGGACTGAATGAGCAGTTCTTC
CDR3 protein: CASSIRSQGLNEQFF
J gene: TRBJ2-1
V gene: TRBV19
clone size: -
D gene: -

CDR3 DNA: TGTGCCAGCAGTCCTCATGAAAAACTGTTTTTT
CDR3 protein: CASSPHEKLFF
J gene: TRBJ1-4
V gene: TRBV28
clone size: -
D gene: -

CDR3 DNA: TGTGCCAGCGGCCTCAGGGGTATCAACGAGCAGTACTTC
CDR3 protein: CASGLRGINEQYF
J gene: TRBJ2-7
V gene: TRBV28
clone size: -
D gene: -

CDR3 DNA: TGCGCCAGCAGCAAGGGGGCGCGGAGTGAAAAACTGTTTTTT
CDR3 protein: CASSKGARSEKLFF
J gene: TRBJ1-4
V gene: TRBV5-1
clone size: -
D gene: TRBD1

CDR3 DNA: TGTGCCAGCAGCTTAAAAGGCGAGGGAGCAGGGCTAGAGACCCAGTACTTC
CDR3 protein: CASSLKGEGAGLETQYF
J gene: TRBJ2-5
V gene: TRBV7-3
clone size: once
D gene: -

CDR3 DNA: TGTGCCGGGGGGAGGGGACAGGGTCGGAACAATGAGCAGTTCTTC
CDR3 protein: CAGGRGQGRNNEQFF
J gene: TRBJ2-1
V gene: TRBV2
clone size: -
D gene: TRBD1